This section outlines one T cell receptor beta chain sequence together with its context. This clonotype was detected a few times. No cognate antigen has been identified for it. Qualities for individual bases were not recorded, and no much larger clone is one base off. This sample is part of a study of lung T cells in sarcoidosis with Löfgren's syndrome (TCRdb year 2017). Regarding the study in general: Sarcoidosis was characterized as a granulomatous disease that mainly affects the lungs and features an accumulation of CD4+ T cells in bronchoalveolar lavage fluid. The repertoire analyses focused on Löfgren's syndrome patients.

The germline V gene (reference sequence) sets CDR1 to DFQATT and CDR2 to SNEGSKA. The CDR3 measures 13 amino acids from cysteine to phenylalanine. CDR3 DNA is the only sequence kept; it has 39 bases, read in frame from the first base. Trimming accounts for 4 bases at V and 2 bases at J, while the number of junction bases matched to no gene is 1. Instrument used: Illumina MiSeq. The public reads were quality trimmed at Q25 with fastp and then assembled into clones with MiXCR by TCRdb, keeping productive beta chains. Each CDR3 protein appears once, grouped with its most common genes and DNA. This sample is represented by tens of thousands of distinct CDR3 sequences; over 20% of them were singletons. Approximately 2.4% of the sample is taken by the ten largest. The full study reports these points: Analysis of alphabeta pairing showed that TRAV12-1 paired preferentially with TRBV2, and the TCRs formed by this pairing showed CDR3 homology. Multiple Lofgren's syndrome patients were reported to share TRAV12-1 and TRBV2 CDR3 motifs, a finding that suggests public CD4+ TCR repertoires. The study only suggested recognition of a sarcoidosis-associated antigen, and the antigen remained putative and unidentified. Compared with control subjects, Lofgren's syndrome patients were reported to have TRAV12-1 and TRBV2 as the most expanded V gene segments.

This receptor was identified in a human donor with sarcoidosis (Löfgren's syndrome or another form), or a control subject (not recorded which). Specimen: CD4+ T cells from PBMCs. The chain joins TRBV20-1 to TRBJ2-5; 10 of the junction bases match TRBD2. CDR3 reads: CSAKRGGQETQYF. The sequence in DNA is TGCAGTGCTAAGCGGGGGGGACAAGAGACCCAGTACTTC.